Listed below are T cell receptor beta chains from one sample, sequenced in a study of identical twins. TCRdb processed the 5' RACE reads anew with MiXCR; each CDR3 protein has one entry. Found here are approximately 1.8 million distinct CDR3 sequences, around 29% of them singletons; the top ten hold about 0.25%. The sample taken for sequencing was cord blood. These TCRs come from a newborn girl in good health. Both conserved end residues are part of each CDR3. Fields, in order: D gene, V gene, J gene, clone size, CDR3 DNA, CDR3 protein. A D gene is named only where the DNA matches it firmly. Expanded clones are given a class, and other clones once, few, many or no size at all.

D gene: TRBD1
V gene: TRBV4-2
J gene: TRBJ1-5
clone size: NA
CDR3 DNA: TGTGCCAGCAGCCAAGCAGGGACAGCCGATAGCAATCAGCCCCAGCATTTT
CDR3 protein: CASSQAGTADSNQPQHF

D gene: NA
V gene: TRBV7-2
J gene: TRBJ2-7
clone size: NA
CDR3 DNA: TGTGCCAGCAGCTTACCCTTGCAGGGGAAATTAACCTACGAGCAGTACTTC
CDR3 protein: CASSLPLQGKLTYEQYF

D gene: NA
V gene: TRBV6-5
J gene: TRBJ2-3
clone size: NA
CDR3 DNA: TGTGCCAGCAGTTACTCGATGGGGGGTACGCAGTATTTT
CDR3 protein: CASSYSMGGTQYF

D gene: NA
V gene: TRBV2
J gene: TRBJ1-1
clone size: few
CDR3 DNA: TGTGCCAGCAGGTATCCCCCAGCGAACACTGAAGCTTTCTTT
CDR3 protein: CASRYPPANTEAFF

D gene: NA
V gene: TRBV20-1
J gene: TRBJ2-7
clone size: many
CDR3 DNA: TGCAGTGCTAGAGGGGACGAGCAGTACTTC
CDR3 protein: CSARGDEQYF

D gene: NA
V gene: TRBV20-1
J gene: TRBJ2-3
clone size: few
CDR3 DNA: TGCAGTGCTAGGACGGGTCCTAGCACAGATACGCAGTATTTT
CDR3 protein: CSARTGPSTDTQYF

D gene: NA
V gene: TRBV3-1
J gene: TRBJ2-5
clone size: few
CDR3 DNA: TGTGCCAGCAGCCAAGACTCGGCGAGACAGCAGTACTTC
CDR3 protein: CASSQDSARQQYF

D gene: NA
V gene: TRBV20-1
J gene: TRBJ2-7
clone size: few
CDR3 DNA: TGCAGTGCTAGAGTGGTAGAGGTTACCTCCTACGAGCAGTACTTC
CDR3 protein: CSARVVEVTSYEQYF

D gene: TRBD2
V gene: TRBV6-1
J gene: TRBJ2-3
clone size: NA
CDR3 DNA: TGTGCCAGCAGTGAAGGGGGGCTAAGCGGGAGGAGCACAGATACGCAGTATTTT
CDR3 protein: CASSEGGLSGRSTDTQYF

D gene: TRBD1
V gene: TRBV5-1
J gene: TRBJ1-6
clone size: NA
CDR3 DNA: TGCGCCAGCAGCACACAGGGGAAAGGAGGATCACCCCTCCACTTT
CDR3 protein: CASSTQGKGGSPLHF

D gene: TRBD2
V gene: TRBV5-1
J gene: TRBJ2-1
clone size: NA
CDR3 DNA: TGCGCCGGCAGCTTGGGCCGAAACCTAGCGGGTGAGCAGTTCTTC
CDR3 protein: CAGSLGRNLAGEQFF

D gene: NA
V gene: TRBV7-2
J gene: TRBJ2-5
clone size: NA
CDR3 DNA: TGTGCCAGCAGCTTGGTTGCAGGGGAGCAGTCCTTC
CDR3 protein: CASSLVAGEQSF

D gene: TRBD2
V gene: TRBV6-1
J gene: TRBJ2-7
clone size: few
CDR3 DNA: TGTGCCAGCATCTTACTAGCGGGTGACACCTACGAGCAGTACTTC
CDR3 protein: CASILLAGDTYEQYF

D gene: NA
V gene: TRBV20-1
J gene: TRBJ2-1
clone size: NA
CDR3 DNA: TGCAGTGCTAGAGGAACCGTCTTTCACCACCAAGAGCAGTTCTTC
CDR3 protein: CSARGTVFHHQEQFF

D gene: TRBD1
V gene: TRBV18
J gene: TRBJ1-5
clone size: many
CDR3 DNA: TGTGCCAGCTCACCACAGGGGGCTCAGCCCCAGCATTTT
CDR3 protein: CASSPQGAQPQHF

D gene: NA
V gene: TRBV21-1
J gene: TRBJ2-7
clone size: NA
CDR3 DNA: TGTGCCAGCAGCAAAAAGGGACCTCGGTCTTCTCACTACGAGCAGTACTTC
CDR3 protein: CASSKKGPRSSHYEQYF

D gene: TRBD2
V gene: TRBV4-2
J gene: TRBJ2-3
clone size: NA
CDR3 DNA: TGTGCCAGCAGCCAAGATAGGACTAGCTACAGCGCAGATACGCAGTATTTT
CDR3 protein: CASSQDRTSYSADTQYF

D gene: NA
V gene: TRBV5-1
J gene: TRBJ2-7
clone size: NA
CDR3 DNA: TGCGCCAGCAGCTTGTTTCCGGGGCCCTCCTACAATGAGCAGTACTTC
CDR3 protein: CASSLFPGPSYNEQYF

D gene: NA
V gene: TRBV5-1
J gene: TRBJ2-5
clone size: NA
CDR3 DNA: TGCGCCAGCAGCTTGCCAGGTTCACGGCAGGAGACCCAGTACTTC
CDR3 protein: CASSLPGSRQETQYF

D gene: TRBD1
V gene: TRBV5-1
J gene: TRBJ2-7
clone size: few
CDR3 DNA: TGCGCCAGCAGCTCCTCGACAGGGGGCGACGAGCAGTACTTC
CDR3 protein: CASSSSTGGDEQYF

D gene: NA
V gene: TRBV6-2/TRBV6-3
J gene: TRBJ1-5
clone size: few
CDR3 DNA: TGTGCCAGCACCGCTCGGGGGGCTCGGCAGCCCCAGCATTTT
CDR3 protein: CASTARGARQPQHF

D gene: TRBD2
V gene: TRBV20-1
J gene: TRBJ2-7
clone size: NA
CDR3 DNA: TGCGGCGGGGGAGTTCTTTCCTACGAGCAGTACTTC
CDR3 protein: CGGGVLSYEQYF

D gene: TRBD1
V gene: TRBV14
J gene: TRBJ1-2
clone size: NA
CDR3 DNA: TGTGCCAGCAGCAAGAGAACAGGGGTCGGCTATGGCTACACCTTC
CDR3 protein: CASSKRTGVGYGYTF

D gene: NA
V gene: TRBV6-5
J gene: TRBJ1-6
clone size: few
CDR3 DNA: TGTGCCAGCAGTTATTCGACGGGGCTGCGGAATTCACCCCTCCACTTT
CDR3 protein: CASSYSTGLRNSPLHF

D gene: TRBD2
V gene: TRBV6-1
J gene: TRBJ2-7
clone size: NA
CDR3 DNA: TGTGCCAGCAGTGAATCCGCCGGGGGGAATATCTACGAGCAGTACTTC
CDR3 protein: CASSESAGGNIYEQYF

D gene: NA
V gene: TRBV6-5
J gene: TRBJ2-7
clone size: NA
CDR3 DNA: TGTGCCAGCAGTTATGGAGGGGGAAGGCCCGAGCAGTACTTC
CDR3 protein: CASSYGGGRPEQYF

D gene: TRBD2
V gene: TRBV20-1
J gene: TRBJ2-1
clone size: many
CDR3 DNA: TGCAGTGCTTCCCATGGGGGACTAGCGAGATACAATGAGCAGTTCTTC
CDR3 protein: CSASHGGLARYNEQFF

D gene: NA
V gene: TRBV14
J gene: TRBJ2-3
clone size: few
CDR3 DNA: TGTGCCAGCAGCCGGAGCGTAGATACGCAGTATTTT
CDR3 protein: CASSRSVDTQYF

D gene: TRBD2
V gene: TRBV2
J gene: TRBJ2-1
clone size: NA
CDR3 DNA: TGTGCCAATCGGGCGGGAGGGCCCCACAATGAGCAGTTCTTC
CDR3 protein: CANRAGGPHNEQFF

D gene: TRBD1
V gene: TRBV15
J gene: TRBJ1-2
clone size: NA
CDR3 DNA: TGTGCCACCAGCAGAGATTTTATGGACAGGGGTAACTATGGCTACACCTTC
CDR3 protein: CATSRDFMDRGNYGYTF

D gene: NA
V gene: TRBV2
J gene: TRBJ2-3
clone size: few
CDR3 DNA: TGTGCCAGCAGGGCCCCGTGGGGTACAGATACGCAGTATTTT
CDR3 protein: CASRAPWGTDTQYF

D gene: NA
V gene: TRBV6-5
J gene: TRBJ2-7
clone size: NA
CDR3 DNA: TGTGCCAGCAGGCCCGAGGTCAATTCTGTTTACGAGCAGTACTTC
CDR3 protein: CASRPEVNSVYEQYF

D gene: NA
V gene: TRBV5-5
J gene: TRBJ1-2
clone size: NA
CDR3 DNA: TGTGCCAGCAGCTTAGCCGGGACACTTACTAACTATGGCTACACCTTC
CDR3 protein: CASSLAGTLTNYGYTF

D gene: TRBD1
V gene: TRBV27
J gene: TRBJ1-2
clone size: NA
CDR3 DNA: TGTGCCAGCAGGTCTTCCGGAGGGGGCCCCTATGGCTACACCTTC
CDR3 protein: CASRSSGGGPYGYTF

D gene: NA
V gene: TRBV10-1
J gene: TRBJ2-3
clone size: few
CDR3 DNA: TGCGCCAGCAGTGAACCGGGCGGACTGGACTATAGCACAGATACGCAGTATTTT
CDR3 protein: CASSEPGGLDYSTDTQYF

D gene: NA
V gene: TRBV7-7
J gene: TRBJ2-3
clone size: NA
CDR3 DNA: TGTGCCAGCAGCTTAGTCCCGGGATCAGATACGCAGTATTTT
CDR3 protein: CASSLVPGSDTQYF

D gene: TRBD2
V gene: TRBV7-2
J gene: TRBJ2-3
clone size: NA
CDR3 DNA: TGTGCCAGCAGCCTACTACCCTACGGACTAGCGGGCACAGATACGCAGTATTTT
CDR3 protein: CASSLLPYGLAGTDTQYF

D gene: NA
V gene: TRBV4-2
J gene: TRBJ2-3
clone size: few
CDR3 DNA: TGTGCCAGCAGCCATCCCAGGGAACCTAGCACAGATACGCAGTATTTT
CDR3 protein: CASSHPREPSTDTQYF

D gene: NA
V gene: TRBV28
J gene: TRBJ1-1
clone size: NA
CDR3 DNA: TGTGCCAGCAGTTTATCGGGGTCGTTTGGTAGAAAAGCTTTCTTT
CDR3 protein: CASSLSGSFGRKAFF

D gene: NA
V gene: TRBV6-1
J gene: TRBJ1-1
clone size: once
CDR3 DNA: TGTGCCAGCAGTGAGAGGGGGTCTATGAACACTGAAGCTTTCTTT
CDR3 protein: CASSERGSMNTEAFF

D gene: NA
V gene: TRBV12-3/TRBV12-4
J gene: TRBJ2-7
clone size: many
CDR3 DNA: TGTGCCAGCAGTTCCCCTAGGGGCGAGCAGTACTTC
CDR3 protein: CASSSPRGEQYF

D gene: TRBD1
V gene: TRBV5-1
J gene: TRBJ2-3
clone size: NA
CDR3 DNA: TGCGCCAGCAGCTTAAAGCGGACAGGGCCGAGCACAGATACGCAGTATTTT
CDR3 protein: CASSLKRTGPSTDTQYF

D gene: TRBD1
V gene: TRBV27
J gene: TRBJ1-2
clone size: few
CDR3 DNA: TGTGCCAGCAGTCGGATTAGACAGGGGAACTATGGCTACACCTTC
CDR3 protein: CASSRIRQGNYGYTF

D gene: NA
V gene: TRBV10-3
J gene: TRBJ2-1
clone size: few
CDR3 DNA: TGTGCCAATAAGGGGGAAGGCTCCTACAATGAGCAGTTCTTC
CDR3 protein: CANKGEGSYNEQFF

D gene: NA
V gene: TRBV5-1
J gene: TRBJ1-5
clone size: few
CDR3 DNA: TGCGCCAGCAGCCCCGGACAGCCTTATAGCAATCAGCCCCAGCATTTT
CDR3 protein: CASSPGQPYSNQPQHF

D gene: NA
V gene: TRBV18
J gene: TRBJ2-1
clone size: NA
CDR3 DNA: TGTGCCAGCTCACCAGCGCTTTCTCCCTACAATGAGCAGTTCTTC
CDR3 protein: CASSPALSPYNEQFF

D gene: NA
V gene: TRBV5-1
J gene: TRBJ1-1
clone size: NA
CDR3 DNA: TGCGCCAGCAGCTTGGCCAACAGGAGGAACACTGAAGCTTTCTTT
CDR3 protein: CASSLANRRNTEAFF

D gene: NA
V gene: TRBV6-2/TRBV6-3
J gene: TRBJ1-5
clone size: NA
CDR3 DNA: TGTGCCAGCAGTTACAGTCCAGGTTGGAGCAATCAGCCCCAGCATTTT
CDR3 protein: CASSYSPGWSNQPQHF

D gene: NA
V gene: TRBV7-6
J gene: TRBJ1-1
clone size: few
CDR3 DNA: TGTGCCAGCAGCTTAACTGTGATCGGGACAAAGAACACTGAAGCTTTCTTT
CDR3 protein: CASSLTVIGTKNTEAFF

D gene: TRBD1
V gene: TRBV6-1
J gene: TRBJ1-2
clone size: few
CDR3 DNA: TGTGCCAGCAGTGAAAGGGGGAGGGGGCCCTATGGCTACACCTTC
CDR3 protein: CASSERGRGPYGYTF

D gene: TRBD2
V gene: TRBV7-2
J gene: TRBJ2-1
clone size: NA
CDR3 DNA: TGTGCCAGCAGCCCTACATCCGAACTAGCGGGGGGAAACTCCTACAATGAGCAGTTCTTC
CDR3 protein: CASSPTSELAGGNSYNEQFF

D gene: NA
V gene: TRBV20-1
J gene: TRBJ1-1
clone size: few
CDR3 DNA: TGCAGTGCGATTAGGGGACTCCCGAACACTGAAGCTTTCTTT
CDR3 protein: CSAIRGLPNTEAFF

D gene: NA
V gene: TRBV2
J gene: TRBJ2-3
clone size: many
CDR3 DNA: TGTGCCAGCAGTGCAGATACGCAGTATTTT
CDR3 protein: CASSADTQYF

D gene: NA
V gene: TRBV2
J gene: TRBJ1-1
clone size: few
CDR3 DNA: TGTGCCAGCCACGGGCAAATGAACACTGAAGCTTTCTTT
CDR3 protein: CASHGQMNTEAFF

D gene: TRBD1
V gene: TRBV4-1
J gene: TRBJ1-5
clone size: once
CDR3 DNA: TGCGCCAGCAGCCAAACCCGGTGGGACAGGGGAGGTAGCAATCAGCCCCAGCATTTT
CDR3 protein: CASSQTRWDRGGSNQPQHF

D gene: NA
V gene: TRBV5-1
J gene: TRBJ1-1
clone size: few
CDR3 DNA: TGCGCCAGCACCTTTGACAACACTGAAGCTTTCTTT
CDR3 protein: CASTFDNTEAFF

D gene: TRBD2
V gene: TRBV7-9
J gene: TRBJ2-1
clone size: few
CDR3 DNA: TGTGCCAGCAGCTTGTGGATTTTTGGGGCGGGAGCGAGGGTATACAATGAGCAGTTCTTC
CDR3 protein: CASSLWIFGAGARVYNEQFF

D gene: TRBD1
V gene: TRBV28
J gene: TRBJ2-7
clone size: NA
CDR3 DNA: TGTGCCAGCAGTCCTCCGACAGGGCAGTACGAGCAGTACTTC
CDR3 protein: CASSPPTGQYEQYF

D gene: NA
V gene: TRBV29-1
J gene: TRBJ1-1
clone size: NA
CDR3 DNA: TGCAGCGTTGACGCGAGATTTACGAACACTGAAGCTTTCTTT
CDR3 protein: CSVDARFTNTEAFF

D gene: NA
V gene: TRBV21-1
J gene: TRBJ2-2
clone size: NA
CDR3 DNA: TGTGCCAGCAGCAAAGGGGGCAGGGAAGGCACCGGGGAGCTGTTTTTT
CDR3 protein: CASSKGGREGTGELFF